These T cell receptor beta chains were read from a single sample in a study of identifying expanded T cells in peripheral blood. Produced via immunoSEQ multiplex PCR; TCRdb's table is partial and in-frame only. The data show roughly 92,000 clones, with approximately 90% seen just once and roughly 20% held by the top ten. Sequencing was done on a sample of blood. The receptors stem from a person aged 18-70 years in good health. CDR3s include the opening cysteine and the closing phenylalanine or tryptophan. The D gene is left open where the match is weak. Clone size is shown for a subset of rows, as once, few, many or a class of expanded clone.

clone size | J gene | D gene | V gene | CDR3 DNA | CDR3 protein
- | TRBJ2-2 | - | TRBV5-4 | TGTGCCAGCCGATTCAGGGGAGGGCCCACCGGGGAGCTGTTTTTT | CASRFRGGPTGELFF
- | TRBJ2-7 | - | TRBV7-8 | TGTGCCAGCAGCTTGTTAAGGTTCAGCTCCTACGAGCAGTACTTC | CASSLLRFSSYEQYF
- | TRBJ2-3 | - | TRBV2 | TGTGCCAGCAGTCCTCCTTTCCCAGATACGCAGTATTTT | CASSPPFPDTQYF
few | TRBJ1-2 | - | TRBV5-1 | TGCGCCAGCAGCGTCCGGGGTAACTATGGCTACACCTTC | CASSVRGNYGYTF
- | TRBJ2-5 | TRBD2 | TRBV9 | TGTGCCAGCAGCGATAGCGGGGGGGCCCGGGAGACCCAGTACTTC | CASSDSGGARETQYF
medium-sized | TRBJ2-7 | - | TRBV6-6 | TGTGCCAGCAGTTACTGGGAAGGGGCTAACCTTTACGAGCAGTACTTC | CASSYWEGANLYEQYF
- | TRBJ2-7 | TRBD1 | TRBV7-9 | TGTGCCAGCAGCTTACCTCGTGCAGGGGGAATCTACGAGCAGTACTTC | CASSLPRAGGIYEQYF
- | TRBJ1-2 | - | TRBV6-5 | TGTGCCAGCAGGGAAGGGCAATCATTGTGGGGCTACACCTTC | CASREGQSLWGYTF
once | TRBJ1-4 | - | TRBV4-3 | TGCGCCAGCAGCTTCCAGTGGCCAACTAATGAAAAACTGTTTTTT | CASSFQWPTNEKLFF
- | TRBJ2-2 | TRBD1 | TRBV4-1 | TGCGCCAGCAGCCAAGGCGAGACAGGGGGGACCGGGGAGCTGTTTTTT | CASSQGETGGTGELFF
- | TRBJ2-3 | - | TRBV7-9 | TGTGCCAGCAGTCCCCCCTCTAGCACAGATACGCAGTATTTT | CASSPPSSTDTQYF